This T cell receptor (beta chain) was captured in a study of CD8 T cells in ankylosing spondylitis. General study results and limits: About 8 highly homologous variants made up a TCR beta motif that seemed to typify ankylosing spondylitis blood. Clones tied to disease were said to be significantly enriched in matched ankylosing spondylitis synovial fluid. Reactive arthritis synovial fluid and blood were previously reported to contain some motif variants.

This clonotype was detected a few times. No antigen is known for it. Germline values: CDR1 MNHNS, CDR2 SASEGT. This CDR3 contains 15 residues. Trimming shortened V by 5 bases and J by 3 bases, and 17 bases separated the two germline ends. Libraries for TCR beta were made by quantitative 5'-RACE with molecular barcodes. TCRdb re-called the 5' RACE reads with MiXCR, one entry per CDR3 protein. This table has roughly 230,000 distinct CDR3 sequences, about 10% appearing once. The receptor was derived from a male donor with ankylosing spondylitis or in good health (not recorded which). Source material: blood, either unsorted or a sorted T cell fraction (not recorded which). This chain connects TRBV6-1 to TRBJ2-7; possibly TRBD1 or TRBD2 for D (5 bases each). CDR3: CASSSPGRIFYEQYF. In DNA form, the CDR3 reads TGTGCCAGCAGTAGTCCGGGACGCATTTTCTACGAGCAGTACTTC.